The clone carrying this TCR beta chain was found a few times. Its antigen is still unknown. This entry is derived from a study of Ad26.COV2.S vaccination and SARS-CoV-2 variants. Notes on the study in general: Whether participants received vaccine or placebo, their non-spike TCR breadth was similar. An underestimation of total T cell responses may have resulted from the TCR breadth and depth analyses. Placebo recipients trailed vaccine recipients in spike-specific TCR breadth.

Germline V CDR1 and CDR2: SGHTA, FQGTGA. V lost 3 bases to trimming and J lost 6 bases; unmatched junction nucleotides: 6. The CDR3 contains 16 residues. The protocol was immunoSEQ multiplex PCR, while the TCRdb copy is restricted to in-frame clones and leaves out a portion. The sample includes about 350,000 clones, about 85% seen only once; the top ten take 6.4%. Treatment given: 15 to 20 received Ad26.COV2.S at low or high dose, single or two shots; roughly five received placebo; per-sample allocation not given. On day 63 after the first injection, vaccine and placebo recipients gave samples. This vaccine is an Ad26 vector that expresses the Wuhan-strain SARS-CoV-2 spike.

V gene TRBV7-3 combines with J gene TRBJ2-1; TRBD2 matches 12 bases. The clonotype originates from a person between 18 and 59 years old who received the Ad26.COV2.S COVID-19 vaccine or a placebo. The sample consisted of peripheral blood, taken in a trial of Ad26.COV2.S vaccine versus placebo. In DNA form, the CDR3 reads TGTGCCAGCAGCTTCTCGACTAGCGGGAGAGGCAATGAGCAGTTCTTC. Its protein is CASSFSTSGRGNEQFF. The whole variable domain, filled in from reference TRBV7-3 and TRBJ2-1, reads GAGVSQTPSNKVTEKGKYVELRCDPISGHTALYWYRQSLGQGPEFLIYFQGTGAADDSGLPNDRFFAVRPEGSVSTLKIQRTERGDSAVYLCASSFSTSGRGNEQFFGPGTRLTVL.